These 24 T cell receptor beta chains share one sample of origin, sequenced in a study of blood T cell repertoires in COVID-19. Assay: immunoSEQ multiplex PCR; the TCRdb copy retains only in-frame clones and omits some. Among 100,000 to 150,000 clones listed, roughly 83% were seen once. The sequencing sample was made of peripheral blood. The receptors here all came from a woman between 25 and 40 years old who had recovered from COVID-19.

The chain couples TRBV6-5 to TRBJ2-7; 12 nucleotides match TRBD2. This CDR3 region has 15 residues. CDR1 is MNHEY, CDR2 SVGAGI, per germline. The V and J ends lost 6 bases and 4 bases, in that order; junction bases with no gene match: 7. The CDR3 is CASSLPTSGGYEQYF. CDR3 DNA sequence: TGTGCCAGCAGCCTCCCGACTAGCGGGGGTTACGAGCAGTACTTC.

The V call is TRBV3-1 (or the pseudogene TRBV3-2), the J call TRBJ2-7; D ambiguous. Germline V CDR1 and CDR2: LGHDT, YNNKEL (reference sequence). The V end lost 0 bases, the J end lost 4 bases, and 13 bases lay between the germline ends. The CDR3 has 15 residues. The CDR3 nucleotides are TGTGCCAGCAGCCAAGAAGGTGCTAGTAGGTACGAGCAGTACTTC. Residues: CASSQEGASRYEQYF.

With respect to this clone: Other DNA sequences in the sample encode the same CDR3. The chain carries TRBV20-1 and TRBJ2-5, with D uncertain. V lost 6 bases and J 5 bases, leaving 7 bases between the germline ends. This CDR3 is built from 10 residues. Germline lookup yields CDR1 DFQATT and CDR2 SNEGSKA (reference sequence). The CDR3 reads CSALGETQYF. The CDR3 DNA reads as TGCAGTGCCCTAGGTGAGACCCAGTACTTC.

The CDR3 loop reads CASSLISNTEAFF. The CDR3 DNA follows: TGCGCCAGCAGCCTTATATCGAACACTGAAGCTTTCTTT. The chain is built from TRBV5-1 and TRBJ1-1, with D uncertain. The CDR3 has 13 amino acids. With 4 bases removed from V and 1 base from J, the gap between germline ends came to 8 bases. The germline CDR1 and CDR2 sequences are SGHRS and YFSETQ.

There are many counts of this clone. The rearrangement links TRBV5-1 to TRBJ2-3; D is possibly TRBD2 (6 bases). The germline V gene has CDR1 SGHRS and CDR2 YFSETQ. The CDR3 spans 16 residues. V lost 0 bases to trimming and J lost 1 base, with 12 bases between them. CDR3 sequence: CASSLAGGPGTDTQYF. The DNA of the CDR3 is TGCGCCAGCAGCTTGGCCGGAGGGCCCGGCACAGATACGCAGTATTTT.

The chain employs TRBV14 and TRBJ2-7; possible D gene TRBD1, 6 bases. V lost 5 bases and J 5 bases, leaving 7 bases between the germline ends. CDR3 length: 11 amino acids. Per germline, CDR1 SGHDN and CDR2 FVKESK. The CDR3 DNA is TGTGCCAGCAGCGGGGGCCACGAGCAGTACTTC. It yields the protein CASSGGHEQYF.

This chain uses TRBV18 with TRBJ2-7; 9 bases match TRBD1. The V gene end was trimmed by 3 bases and the J gene end by 7 bases; junction bases not matched to a gene: 10. The length of the CDR3 is 15 residues. Germline V gives CDR1 KGHSH, CDR2 LQKENI. The CDR3 nucleotides are TGTGCCAGCTCACCCGGGGACAGGGAAGTTGAAGAGCAGTACTTC. Translated: CASSPGDREVEEQYF.

The chain joins TRBV4-1 to TRBJ2-5; TRBD2 matches 10 bases. J was trimmed by 2 bases and V by 0 bases; bases with no gene match: 3. CDR3 length equals 16 residues. Germline lookup yields CDR1 MGHRA and CDR2 YSYEKL. CDR3 coding DNA: TGCGCCAGCAGCCAAGAGCGGACTAGCGGACAAGAGACCCAGTACTTC. Translation gives CASSQERTSGQETQYF.

The chain joins TRBV6-5 to TRBJ1-5; the D is unclear. CDR1 MNHEY and CDR2 SVGAGI come from the germline V gene. V was clipped by 10 bases and J by 1 base, with 11 bases between them. The CDR3 has 13 amino acids. The CDR3 sequence: CATRTGSNQPQHF. CDR3 DNA sequence: TGTGCCACCCGAACCGGGAGCAATCAGCCCCAGCATTTT.

The rearrangement joins TRBV6-5 to TRBJ1-4; D is undetermined. This CDR3 has 16 residues. Trimming removed 3 bases from V and 4 bases from J, with 15 bases in between. CDR1 is MNHEY and CDR2 is SVGAGI in the germline V gene. The CDR3 DNA reads as TGTGCCAGCAGTTATGGACTAGCAGCTATTAATGAAAAACTGTTTTTT. Encoded protein: CASSYGLAAINEKLFF.

This chain connects TRBV28 to TRBJ2-1; 8 bases map to TRBD1. Germline V gives CDR1 MDHEN, CDR2 SYDVKM. Germline trimming cut 6 bases from V and 7 bases from J; bases unmatched to any gene: 11. The CDR3 is 15 residues long. The CDR3 protein is CASSTLGQGKNEQFF. CDR3 DNA sequence: TGTGCCAGCAGCACCCTCGGACAGGGTAAGAATGAGCAGTTCTTC.

This rearrangement joins TRBV19 to TRBJ1-2, with TRBD1 matching over 7 bases. This CDR3 is built from 16 residues. Unmatched junction bases numbered 10, after V lost 2 bases and J lost 4 bases. Germline values: CDR1 LNHDA, CDR2 SQIVND (reference sequence). As DNA, the CDR3 is TGTGCCAGTAGTATAAGAGACACAGGGGTCCGCTATGGCTACACCTTC. It translates to CASSIRDTGVRYGYTF. Variable domain in full (rest from reference TRBV19 and TRBJ1-2): DGGITQSPKYLFRKEGQNVTLSCEQNLNHDAMYWYRQDPGQGLRLIYYSQIVNDFQKGDIAEGYSVSREKKESFPLTVTSAQKNPTAFYLCASSIRDTGVRYGYTFGSGTRLTVV.

The V call is TRBV7-3, the J call TRBJ2-1; the match to TRBD1 covers 11 bases. V lost 3 bases and J lost 6; bases outside the gene matches: 4. This CDR3 spans 15 amino acids. Germline V lookup: CDR1 SGHTA, CDR2 FQGTGA. CDR3 sequence: CASSLGQGVGNEQFF. CDR3 DNA: TGTGCCAGCAGCTTGGGACAGGGGGTCGGCAATGAGCAGTTCTTC.

V is TRBV7-8 and J is TRBJ1-1; 7 bases align to TRBD1. Germline V lookup: CDR1 SGHVS, CDR2 FQNEAQ. The length of the CDR3 is 13 residues. The V and J ends lost 6 bases and 3 bases, in that order; junction bases with no gene match: 4. CDR3 sequence: CASSRQGDTEAFF. In DNA form, the CDR3 reads TGTGCCAGCAGTCGACAGGGTGACACTGAAGCTTTCTTT.

This clone was seen just once. This chain joins TRBV5-1 and TRBJ2-7; 14 positions match TRBD2. V lost 4 bases and J lost 6; bases outside the gene matches: 9. This CDR3 has 16 amino acids. Germline V lookup: CDR1 SGHRS, CDR2 YFSETQ. CDR3: CASSGTSGSHSREQYF. The CDR3 region has the DNA TGCGCCAGCAGCGGGACTAGCGGGAGTCATTCACGCGAGCAGTACTTC.

The chain couples TRBV11-2 to TRBJ2-3; 7 positions match TRBD1. CDR3 length: 17 residues. V trimming: 0 bases; J trimming: 3 bases; junction bases outside the gene matches: 9. Looked up from germline, CDR1 is SGHAT and CDR2 is FQNNGV. In DNA form, the CDR3 reads TGTGCCAGCAGCTTAGATAGGGCCAGGGGGTTAACAGATACGCAGTATTTT. Amino acids: CASSLDRARGLTDTQYF. Filled out from reference TRBV11-2 and TRBJ2-3, the complete variable domain reads EAGVAQSPRYKIIEKRQSVAFWCNPISGHATLYWYQQILGQGPKLLIQFQNNGVVDDSQLPKDRFSAERLKGVDSTLKIQPAKLEDSAVYLCASSLDRARGLTDTQYFGPGTRLTVL.

As concerns this clone: At one of its ends the junction is not consistent with the germline gene, which may arise from a read error. The rearrangement links TRBV10-1 to TRBJ2-7; TRBD1 aligns across 7 bases. This CDR3 comprises 14 residues. Germline V CDR1 and CDR2: WNHNN, SYGVQD (reference sequence). This chain's CDR3 is CASSESYETGAVNF. Here the CDR3 DNA reads TGCGCCAGCAGTGAGTCCTATGAAACAGGGGCCGTAAACTTC.

This chain uses TRBV11-3 with TRBJ2-2, with 7 bases lining up with TRBD1. Germline V CDR1 and CDR2: SGHNT, YENEEA. J gave up 4 bases and V 1 base, and 6 bases lay outside the gene matches. This CDR3 spans 16 amino acids. The CDR3 DNA sequence: TGTGCCAGCAGCTTAGTCCGACAGGGCGGCACCGGGGAGCTGTTTTTT. It codes for CASSLVRQGGTGELFF.

There are a few counts of this clone. V usage is TRBV9 and J usage is TRBJ1-2; 7 nucleotides align to TRBD1. Germline V CDR1 and CDR2: SGDLS, YYNGEE. The CDR3 has 15 residues. V shed 3 bases, J shed 1 base, and the junction held 6 bases outside the gene matches. CDR3 loop: CASSARDRINYGYTF. The CDR3 nucleotides are TGTGCCAGCAGCGCCCGGGACAGAATTAACTATGGCTACACCTTC.

The rearrangement joins TRBV4-1 to TRBJ1-2, with D unclear. Germline V gene lookup returns CDR1 MGHRA and CDR2 YSYEKL. There are 14 residues in the CDR3. Trimming cost V 1 base and J 5 bases, with 11 bases left between them. CDR3: CASSQVLRDYGYTF. CDR3 bases: TGCGCCAGCAGCCAAGTTCTAAGAGATTATGGCTACACCTTC.

This sequence joins TRBV2 and TRBJ1-1; a weak D match, TRBD1 (5 bases). The CDR3 is 13 amino acids. Germline CDR1 and CDR2: SNHLY and FYNNEI. The V and J ends lost 6 bases and 5 bases respectively, with 13 bases between them. The CDR3 DNA reads TGTGCCAGCAGGGGGGGGTTGCGAACTGAAGCTTTCTTT. Its protein product is CASRGGLRTEAFF.

The V gene is TRBV18, the J gene TRBJ2-5, with TRBD1 identical over 7 bases. CDR1 and CDR2 (germline): KGHSH, LQKENI. This CDR3 has 16 residues. V gave up 2 bases and J gave up 0 bases; unmatched junction bases: 6. Here the CDR3 DNA reads TGTGCCAGCTCACCAACAACAGGGGCGTACCAAGAGACCCAGTACTTC. The encoded protein is CASSPTTGAYQETQYF.

This clone has just a few counts. CDR3: CASSLGQDRMLEQFF. The CDR3 DNA reads as TGCGCCAGCAGCTTGGGACAGGACAGGATGCTTGAGCAGTTCTTC. J is TRBJ2-1 and V is TRBV5-1; 7 positions agree with TRBD1. The germline gives CDR1 SGHRS, CDR2 YFSETQ. The V and J ends lost 0 bases and 9 bases, in that order; junction bases with no gene match: 9. The CDR3 sequence is 15 residues long.

The chain combines TRBV5-1 with TRBJ2-1, with 8 nucleotides matching TRBD2. CDR1 and CDR2 (germline): SGHRS, YFSETQ. CDR3 length: 14 residues. The J segment lost 7 bases and the V segment lost 0 bases, leaving 3 bases of the junction unmatched. The CDR3 sequence: CASSLVTSGNEQFF. The CDR3 nucleotides are TGCGCCAGCAGCTTGGTCACTAGCGGAAATGAGCAGTTCTTC.